This T cell receptor beta chain was sequenced during a study of shared clonotypes between healthy human individuals (dated by TCRdb to 2018 to 2021). For context, the study as a whole: A couple of women and three men aged 18 to 49 years were included in the cohort. The study deeply sequenced blood TCR repertoires of five healthy adults to estimate repertoire size and the extent of clonotype sharing between individuals. Libraries were prepared and TCR repertoires were sequenced by different laboratories using diverse techniques, in order to increase sequencing depth and limit assay-specific biases. Per donor, leukapheresis produced somewhere between about 0.94 and 8.9 billion PBMCs. Summary of the overall study and its limitations: The small number of donors limited the genetic and exposure-history diversity represented. Sampling was restricted to blood, and TCR repertoires in tissue are likely to differ from TCR repertoires in blood. Based on pairwise subsampling, the degree of clonotype sharing among donors was expected to be affected by sequencing depth.

TCR CDR3 regions were amplified from genomic DNA by multiplex PCR using the deep immunoSEQ assay. For each cell subset, the extracted genomic DNA was distributed evenly across all wells of several immunoSEQ 96-well plates, and each plate served as one replicate. For unsorted PBMC, each replicate PCR was loaded with roughly 330 ng genomic DNA, equivalent to approximately 33,000 T cell genomes. Genomic DNA from unsorted PBMC was sequenced over ten immunoSEQ deep assay plates. Purified libraries were quantified with a Qubit 3.0 fluorometer, sized on a Bioanalyzer 2100, and re-quantified with the KAPA Library Quantification kit. Each immunoSEQ 96-well plate was sequenced on its own single-read 150-cycle Illumina NextSeq 550 flow cell. In the source study's methods: Because the immunoSEQ output included only junctional sequences and no quality scores, the filtering could not be the same as the filtering used for full-length reads. Sequences were annotated with PyIR, a Python wrapper for IgBLAST v1.9, using IMGT germline references to assign V/J genes and CDR3. Reads were filtered out if the reads had weak V/J assignments (E-value above 1e-6), no CDR3, stop codons, out-of-frame junctions, or ambiguous translated residues. V3J clonotypes were defined by identical inferred V gene, J gene, and CDR3 amino acid sequence. Percentage overlap between repertoires was calculated by dividing the number of shared unique clonotypes by the size of the smaller repertoire. Three approaches were used to assess repertoire richness: RTK rarefaction, the Chao1 estimator, and Recon v2.1 estimates of unobserved clonotypes. Sourced from immuneACCESS, this table was stored by TCRdb with only in-frame sequences that have V and J called. A share of the clones is absent; for the studies checked, an unresolved V gene accounts for under half, and the remainder has no known explanation. D and trimming come from the DNA, and the V and J calls and clone size come from that table. Recorded for this sample are about 99,000 clones; around 43% of them occurred a single time. Around 16% of the sample is held by the ten biggest clonotypes.

About this clone: Its recognized antigen is unknown. Base qualities are missing; no much larger clone stands one base away.

The germline V gene (reference sequence) yields MNHNY for CDR1 and SVGAGI for CDR2. For this chain, trimming is 6 bases at the V end and 3 bases at the J end, and the number of junction bases without a gene match is 3. The CDR3 covers 14 residues, taking in both the cysteine and the phenylalanine. Left in the record is the CDR3 DNA by itself, 42 bases read in frame from the first base. The donors were healthy, HIV-negative adults who had no recently reported acute infections or vaccinations. Every donor was a Caucasian adult living in Nashville, Tennessee, USA. For unsorted samples, about 90 million PBMCs were counted and genomic DNA was extracted with the QIAamp DNA Blood Mini kit. After blood collection by leukapheresis, PBMCs were isolated using Ficoll-Histopaque density gradient centrifugation and then cryopreserved in the vapor phase of liquid nitrogen.

This receptor was obtained from a woman between 40 and 55 years old in good health. Some clones in this sample may be carry-over from other donors' samples. The chain uses TRBV6-6 and TRBJ2-3; the central 10 bases match TRBD2. Sequenced sample: PBMCs. The CDR3 protein: CASRPSGSTDTQYF. The sequenced DNA is TGTGCCAGCAGGCCTAGCGGGAGTACAGATACGCAGTATTTT.